The sequence of this T cell receptor (beta chain) was determined in a study of blood T cells in healthy people across ages. General study findings and limits: Roughly linear declines in TCR beta diversity per million T cells occurred with age. Both higher diversity and more naive CD4+ cells marked long-lived donors when set against aged donors.

Notes on this clonotype: The antigen is undetermined.

The germline V and J ends were trimmed by 1 base and 6 bases, with 7 bases remaining between them. In germline, CDR1 is KGHSH, CDR2 LQKENI. CDR3 length: 13 amino acids. For the second PCR, which ran for roughly 7 to 11 cycles, a sample-barcoded 5' primer and a J-beta primer mix were used. The study obtained at least 3 million CDR3-containing paired-end reads from every sample. TCRdb re-called the 5' RACE reads through MiXCR, storing one row per CDR3 protein. In the table there are more than 900,000 distinct CDR3 sequences, approximately 25% of which are singletons. The same data also went into a second study, on T cells of mothers and their children.

The gene calls are TRBV18 and TRBJ1-3; D remains ambiguous. The source of this sequence is a girl aged 2 to 9 in good health. Material: blood. As DNA, the CDR3 is TGTGCCAGCTCACCACGTGAAGTAAACACCATATATTTT. Translation: CASSPREVNTIYF.